This record covers a single TCR beta chain. No antigen is known for it. The source of the sample is a study of beta chain features in type 1 diabetes. The isolated RNA, all of it, was reverse transcribed, so expressed TCRB transcripts were what got sequenced. Profiling relied on immunoSEQ multiplex PCR, and the TCRdb table lists in-frame clones only, not all of them. The sample records over 650,000 clones, roughly an eighth being singletons. Notes on the study in general: Naive, central memory and regulatory TCRB repertoires appeared more similar among patients than healthy donors. Moderate but significant shortening of TCRB CDR3s was recorded in all four CD4+ subsets from Type 1 diabetes patients. A possible short-template PCR bias applies equally to patients and controls.

Averaging around 120 mL, one heparinised blood draw was given by each donor. Staining for CD45RO/CCR7/CD25/CD127/CD95/CD27 allowed sorting of CD4+ naive, central memory, regulatory and stem cell-like memory cells. The sequenced sample consisted of naive CD4+ T cells from blood. The clonotype was recovered from a man between 18 and 35 years old with type 1 diabetes.

The CDR3, as DNA: TGCGCCAGCAGCACAGGACAGTACGTCAGTGAAGCTTTCTTT. Its translation is CASSTGQYVSEAFF. The rearrangement joins TRBV5-1 to TRBJ1-1, with D perhaps TRBD1 (6 bases). Trimming removed 4 bases at V and 7 bases at J, with 17 bases between. The length of the CDR3 is 14 residues. Germline CDR1 reads SGHRS; CDR2 reads YFSETQ.